These 8 T cell receptor beta chains were all obtained from the same sample, sequenced in a study of T cells in Graves' hyperthyroidism and ophthalmopathy (dated by TCRdb to between 2018 and 2021). Library creation used multiplex PCR. Sequencing instrument: Illumina HiSeq 2000. The TCR beta CDR3 regions were amplified from the RNA transcripts. The TCR CDR3 was subjected to a first round of RT-PCR using the HTBI primer set and the Qiagen OneStep RT-PCR kit. TCRdb cleaned the public reads at Q25 with fastp, built clones with MiXCR and kept in-frame beta chains. Rows merge per CDR3 protein into single entries with the most common DNA and genes. The sample table shows roughly 700,000 distinct CDR3 sequences, and over 35% are seen once. The ten top clones hold more than 25% of the sample. The specimen was blood. Receptor source: a woman in her 40s with Graves' hyperthyroidism.

The table lists this clonotype with many counts. V usage is TRBV7-9 and J usage is TRBJ1-4; D is perhaps TRBD1 (6 bases). Trimming removed 2 bases from V and 8 bases from J, with 12 bases in between. The CDR3 sequence is 14 residues long. Germline assignment: CDR1 SEHNR and CDR2 FQNEAQ (reference sequence). CDR3 coding DNA: TGTGCCAGCAGCTTACAGGGGTTTGGCGAAAAACTGTTTTTT. It translates to CASSLQGFGEKLFF.

This clonotype appeared many times. This rearrangement joins TRBV10-3 to TRBJ1-2; D unresolved. The germline V gene has CDR1 ENHRY and CDR2 SYGVKD. This CDR3 spans 14 amino acids. Trimming took off 7 bases at V and 4 bases at J, with 16 bases between the two ends. CDR3 nucleotide sequence: TGTGCCATCACTACGGACCTAGCCCTCTATGGCTACACCTTC. Translation: CAITTDLALYGYTF.

This clonotype was observed a few times. This rearrangement joins TRBV7-2 to TRBJ1-5; TRBD1 aligns across 7 bases. Germline values: CDR1 SGHTA, CDR2 FQGNSA. Germline trimming cut 6 bases from V and 3 bases from J; bases unmatched to any gene: 11. The CDR3 runs to 16 residues. The CDR3 here is CASSLRQGETNQPQHF. DNA of the CDR3: TGTGCCAGCAGTTTACGGCAGGGGGAGACCAATCAGCCCCAGCATTTT.

This clonotype was observed at least ten times. V gene TRBV7-2 combines with J gene TRBJ1-5; maybe TRBD1 (5 bases). CDR3 length: 15 residues. V was cut by 1 base and J by 4 bases, with 11 bases left in between. Looked up from germline, CDR1 is SGHTA and CDR2 is FQGNSA. CDR3 DNA sequence: TGTGCCAGCAGCTTAGGTTACAGGTCGAATCAGCCCCAGCATTTT. Translating gives CASSLGYRSNQPQHF.

In this sample, this clonotype turned up many times. The rearrangement links TRBV7-9 to TRBJ1-2, with unresolved D. CDR3 length equals 13 residues. The germline CDR1 and CDR2 sequences are SEHNR and FQNEAQ (reference sequence). V was shortened by 5 bases and J by 7 bases, with 14 bases between the two germline ends. The DNA for the CDR3 is TGTGCCAGCAGCCCAATAAGTCCCGTTGGCTACACCTTC. Encoded protein: CASSPISPVGYTF. Looking up the rest from reference TRBV7-9 and TRBJ1-2 gives the full variable domain: DTGVSQNPRHKITKRGQNVTFRCDPISEHNRLYWYRQTLGQGPEFLTYFQNEAQLEKSRLLSDRFSAERPKGSFSTLEIQRTEQGDSAMYLCASSPISPVGYTFGSGTRLTVV.

This clonotype has only a few counts. The genes are TRBV12-3 or TRBV12-4 and TRBJ1-1; D call uncertain. The CDR3 consists of 14 residues. V was trimmed by 2 bases and J by 0 bases, leaving 7 bases between them. CDR3 DNA sequence: TGTGCCAGCAGTTTAAACTTGGTGAACACTGAAGCTTTCTTT. It is translated as CASSLNLVNTEAFF.

Ten or more counts support this clonotype. This chain uses TRBV6-5 with TRBJ2-5, with D perhaps matching TRBD1 (5 bases). CDR1 is MNHEY and CDR2 is SVGAGI in the germline V gene. V lost 0 bases to trimming and J lost 4 bases, with 9 bases between them. This CDR3 spans 14 amino acids. CDR3: CASSYSRTRETQYF. CDR3 in DNA: TGTGCCAGCAGTTACTCCCGGACAAGAGAGACCCAGTACTTC.

This clonotype was seen many times. V gene TRBV2 combines with J gene TRBJ1-5; no clear D gene. CDR3 length: 15 residues. Per germline, CDR1 SNHLY and CDR2 FYNNEI. V lost 8 bases and J 0 bases, leaving 14 bases between the germline ends. The chain's CDR3 is CASRTGRNSNQPQHF. In nucleotides, the CDR3 is TGTGCCAGCCGGACCGGACGGAATAGCAATCAGCCCCAGCATTTT. Combining the CDR3 with reference TRBV2 and TRBJ1-5 gives the whole variable domain EPEVTQTPSHQVTQMGQEVILRCVPISNHLYFYWYRQILGQKVEFLVSFYNNEISEKSEIFDDQFSVERPDGSNFTLKIRSTKLEDSAMYFCASRTGRNSNQPQHFGDGTRLSIL.